The text below deals with one TCR beta chain. This sample is part of a study of blood T cell repertoires in COVID-19. Looking at the study overall: PBMCs, B-cell-depleted T cells, or T cells were the source of the cDNA or gDNA that made up the material.

This table comes from immunoSEQ multiplex PCR, and its TCRdb copy is limited to in-frame clones, with some not included. The data hold a few hundred thousand clones, with more than 90% observed a single time. The CDR3 covers 13 residues. V was pared by 3 bases and J by 0 bases, with 4 bases between. CDR1 and CDR2 (germline): SGDLS, YYNGEE. Sample: peripheral blood. The receptor's source is a person aged 18 to 30 with COVID-19, enrolled during active disease. The gene calls are TRBV9 and TRBJ1-3; the D is unclear. The CDR3 DNA follows: TGTGCCAGCAGCGCCCACTCTGGAAACACCATATATTTT. Amino acids: CASSAHSGNTIYF. Looking up the rest from reference TRBV9 and TRBJ1-3 gives the full variable domain: DSGVTQTPKHLITATGQRVTLRCSPRSGDLSVYWYQQSLDQGLQFLIQYYNGEERAKGNILERFSAQQFPDLHSELNLSSLELGDSALYFCASSAHSGNTIYFGEGSWLTVV.